The clone carrying this T cell receptor (beta chain) appeared a single time. Its antigen is not known. CDR1 is SGHRS, CDR2 YFSETQ, per germline. The CDR3 sequence is 13 residues long. V dropped 5 bases and J dropped 5; count of bases not matched to a gene: 4. This PCR relied on a set of 60 Vbeta primers and 13 Jbeta primers. The assay was immunoSEQ multiplex PCR, and TCRdb's table has in-frame clones only and misses some. The table has 120,000 to 150,000 clones, approximately 80% seen once. The sample belongs to a study of cytomegalovirus exposure and HLA in healthy donors. Background on the study: Most donors, just over 80% of some 400 genotyped, fell in the Caucasian-associated ancestry cluster. Study-wide results and caveats: Listed as cytomegalovirus-associated were 150 or so TCR beta chains. Earlier analysis yielded a pattern in which most TCR beta V segments were productive about 87% or about 30% of the time. As was reported, the classifier diagnosed cytomegalovirus status with high specificity and sensitivity.

Sample: PBMCs. V is TRBV5-1 and J is TRBJ2-1, with 7 bases lining up with TRBD1. This sequence was found in a man aged 25-45 years in good health and CMV-seropositive. As DNA, the CDR3 is TGCGCCAGCAGAGCTGGACAGGACAATGAGCAGTTCTTC. Its translation is CASRAGQDNEQFF.